This passage covers 26 T cell receptor beta chains from one sample sequenced in a study of metastatic and nonmetastatic thyroid tumors. Through MiXCR, TCRdb re-clonotyped the PCR reads. The repertoire has 11,000 to 15,000 clones, over 25% of them found once; the top ten carry around 18%. There were no patients who had received any treatment before thyroid surgery. The material sequenced was tumor tissue. Receptor source: a female donor with papillary thyroid cancer or a benign thyroid nodule (not recorded which). Some clones in this sample may be carry-over from other donors' samples.

This clone was detected many times. The V and J genes are TRBV20-1 and TRBJ1-2; TRBD1 might be the D (5 bases). The CDR3 extends over 11 amino acids. The V and J ends lost 3 bases and 7 bases respectively, with 9 bases between them. Germline V gene sequence: CDR1 DFQATT, CDR2 SNEGSKA (reference sequence). CDR3 region: CSASAGFGYTF. The CDR3 nucleotides read TGCAGTGCTAGTGCAGGGTTTGGCTACACCTTC.

This clone is medium-sized (0.01 to 0.1%) by share. This chain connects TRBV29-1 to TRBJ2-5; 12 positions match TRBD2. The CDR3 covers 15 residues. The V gene end was trimmed by 4 bases and the J gene end by 5 bases; junction bases not matched to a gene: 8. Germline loops: CDR1 SQVTM, CDR2 ANQGSEA. The CDR3 DNA reads TGCAGCGTTGCGGCTAGCGGGGGGGCCGGGGAGACCCAGTACTTC. Its protein is CSVAASGGAGETQYF.

V and J are TRBV6-1 and TRBJ2-7, with 8 bases matching TRBD1. This CDR3 contains 14 residues. Trimming took 3 bases from V and 6 from J; bases not matched to a gene: 7. The germline gives CDR1 MNHNS, CDR2 SASEGT. CDR3 protein: CASSDRGRAREQYF. The CDR3 nucleotides read TGTGCCAGCAGTGACAGGGGGCGGGCACGCGAGCAGTACTTC.

This clone is judged medium-sized (0.01 to 0.1%). The gene calls are TRBV20-1 and TRBJ1-5; unclear D gene. The germline V and J ends were trimmed by 1 base and 11 bases, with 12 bases remaining between them. CDR1 is DFQATT and CDR2 is SNEGSKA in the germline V gene (reference sequence). The CDR3 is 12 residues long. The CDR3 loop reads CSARVSTQSQHF. The CDR3 bases are TGCAGTGCTAGAGTCTCAACTCAATCCCAGCATTTT.

This clone was counted a single time. This chain connects TRBV30 to TRBJ1-2; no firm D call. Trimming stripped 3 bases from V and 7 bases from J, with 15 bases between. This CDR3 contains 13 residues. Germline-derived CDR1 and CDR2 are GTSNPN and SVGIG (reference sequence). The CDR3 DNA is TGTGCCTGGAGGTTTCACAGTAATTCTGGCTACACCTTC. Amino acids: CAWRFHSNSGYTF.

The chain carries TRBV5-8 and TRBJ2-7, with TRBD1 matching 8 bases. The CDR3 is 15 amino acids. The trim removed 4 bases at V and 0 bases at J, leaving 6 bases unmatched. CDR1 SGHTS and CDR2 YDEGEE come from the germline V gene. This CDR3 is CASSLGQGLSYEQYF. Here the CDR3 DNA reads TGTGCCAGCAGCCTTGGACAGGGCCTCTCCTACGAGCAGTACTTC.

The chain recombines TRBV5-1 with TRBJ2-7, with D unclear. The CDR3 runs to 14 residues. Trimming removed 2 bases from V and 3 bases from J, with 12 bases in between. Germline V lookup: CDR1 SGHRS, CDR2 YFSETQ. The CDR3 loop reads CASSLRAGVYEQYF. Here the CDR3 DNA reads TGCGCCAGCAGCTTACGAGCCGGAGTCTACGAGCAGTACTTC.

In this sample, this clone turned up many times. A much more abundant neighbour one base away suggests this may be a read error. The CDR3 does not close with the conserved phenylalanine or tryptophan, likely indicating a read error. The chain employs TRBV14 and TRBJ2-3; D is uncertain. The CDR3 spans 14 residues. Trimming took off 1 base at V and 5 bases at J, with 10 bases between the two ends. Germline lookup yields CDR1 SGHDN and CDR2 FVKESK. The CDR3 sequence is CASSQVDLGDTQYL. CDR3 nucleotide sequence: TGTGCCAGCAGCCAAGTAGATCTGGGAGATACGCAGTATCTT.

This clone has just a few counts. The rearrangement links TRBV6-1 to TRBJ2-1; TRBD1 matches at 7 bases. The length of the CDR3 is 12 residues. Germline CDR1 reads MNHNS; CDR2 reads SASEGT. Germline trimming cut 6 bases from V and 8 bases from J; bases unmatched to any gene: 4. Here the CDR3 reads CASRLTGDEQFF. For the CDR3, the DNA is TGTGCCAGCAGGCTTACAGGGGATGAGCAGTTCTTC.

The rearrangement joins TRBV4-2 to TRBJ2-7; D is ambiguous. The CDR3 runs 14 residues. The germline gives CDR1 LGHNA, CDR2 YNFKEQ. Trimming shortened V by 5 bases and J by 6 bases, and 17 bases separated the two germline ends. The CDR3 protein is CASSTGGQVGEQYF. CDR3 DNA: TGTGCCAGCAGCACGGGCGGTCAGGTAGGCGAGCAGTACTTC.

Relative to its sample, this clone is medium-sized. This CDR3 reads CASSYLGGTEAFF. The CDR3 DNA sequence: TGTGCCAGCAGTTACCTAGGGGGCACTGAAGCTTTCTTT. The genes are TRBV6-6 and TRBJ1-1, with a tentative D call TRBD1 (6 bases). Trimming left V 2 bases short and J 4 bases short, with 8 bases between. This CDR3 region has 13 residues. Germline V CDR1 and CDR2: MNHNY, SVGAGI (reference sequence).

The rearrangement uses TRBV28 and TRBJ2-7, with D maybe TRBD1 (6 bases). There are 12 residues in the CDR3. Germline V lookup: CDR1 MDHEN, CDR2 SYDVKM. The germline V and J ends were trimmed by 7 bases and 6 bases, with 13 bases remaining between them. Here the CDR3 DNA reads TGTGCCAGCATGAACAGGGTTGGCGAGCAGTACTTC. This encodes CASMNRVGEQYF.

The CDR3 DNA follows: TGTGCCAGCAGCCCCGGGACAGGGTTCTACGAGCAGTACTTC. Its translation is CASSPGTGFYEQYF. The rearrangement uses TRBV5-5 and TRBJ2-7, with TRBD1 matching over 9 bases. CDR1 is SGHKS and CDR2 is YYEKEE in the germline V gene (reference sequence). V lost 4 bases to trimming and J lost 3 bases; unmatched junction nucleotides: 5. CDR3 length: 14 amino acids.

This chain links TRBV20-1 with TRBJ1-1; 7 nucleotides line up with TRBD1. Losses at the gene ends were 0 bases for V and 3 bases for J; bases not matched to a gene: 1. Looked up from germline, CDR1 is DFQATT and CDR2 is SNEGSKA (reference sequence). CDR3 length: 13 residues. CDR3: CSARDDRDTEAFF. CDR3 DNA: TGCAGTGCTAGAGATGACAGGGACACTGAAGCTTTCTTT.

This chain joins TRBV2 and TRBJ2-7, with unresolved D. V lost 5 bases, J lost 3 bases, and 8 bases lay in between. The CDR3 runs 12 residues. The germline CDR1 and CDR2 sequences are SNHLY and FYNNEI. Written as DNA, the CDR3 is TGTGCCAGCAGTCACGCGGACTACGAGCAGTACTTC. Residues: CASSHADYEQYF.

Ten or more counts support this clone. The gene calls are TRBV6-1 and TRBJ2-7; 7 nucleotides match TRBD2. Germline CDR1 reads MNHNS; CDR2 reads SASEGT. CDR3 length: 11 residues. As DNA, the CDR3 is TGTGGGGGGGGGGACGGCTACGAGCAGTACTTC. Amino acid sequence: CGGGDGYEQYF.

The chain uses TRBV11-2 and TRBJ2-2; TRBD2 matches 7 bases. There are 18 residues in the CDR3. Trimming cost V 5 bases and J 1 base; bases outside gene matches: 13. Germline CDR1 is SGHAT and CDR2 is FQNNGV. In nucleotides, the CDR3 is TGTGCCAGCAGCATAGGTGGGTCTAGCGGATTGAACACCGGGGAGCTGTTTTTT. The encoded protein is CASSIGGSSGLNTGELFF.

In its sample, this clone was seen many times. The chain links TRBV27 to TRBJ1-6; 9 bases map to TRBD1. The germline V gene has CDR1 MNHEY and CDR2 SMNVEV (reference sequence). This CDR3 has 13 amino acids. Germline trimming cut 6 bases from V and 9 bases from J; bases unmatched to any gene: 3. This CDR3 reads CASRGTGLSPLHF. CDR3 sequence (DNA): TGTGCCAGCAGGGGGACAGGGCTTTCACCCCTCCACTTT.

This clone was counted at least ten times. A much more abundant neighbour one base away suggests this may be a read error. The CDR3 sequence is CACSRGGKTYNEQFF. The CDR3 DNA sequence: TGCGCCTGCAGCCGGGGGGGTAAAACCTACAATGAGCAGTTCTTC. V usage is TRBV10-1 and J usage is TRBJ2-1; TRBD2 matches 8 bases. This CDR3 is 15 amino acids long. The germline gives CDR1 WNHNN, CDR2 SYGVQD (reference sequence).

In this sample, this clone is medium-sized. V and J are TRBV11-2 and TRBJ1-2, with TRBD1 matching 10 bases. CDR3 length: 14 amino acids. With V trimmed by 5 bases and J by 5 bases, 5 bases remained unmatched. Germline values: CDR1 SGHAT, CDR2 FQNNGV. The CDR3 DNA follows: TGTGCCAGCAGCAGGGACAGGGGAACGTATGGCTACACCTTC. Translating gives CASSRDRGTYGYTF.

V gene TRBV20-1 combines with J gene TRBJ1-6; 11 nucleotides agree with TRBD1. CDR3 size: 14 residues. The junction had 4 bases not matched to a gene; V was cut back by 7 bases and J by 5 bases. The germline V gene has CDR1 DFQATT and CDR2 SNEGSKA (reference sequence). CDR3 amino acids: CSDGTGGDNSPLHF. CDR3 in DNA: TGCAGTGATGGGACAGGGGGTGATAATTCACCCCTCCACTTT.

This clone has only a few counts. CDR3: CASSAQKAQTEAFF. Written as DNA, the CDR3 is TGTGCCAGCAGTGCCCAAAAGGCGCAGACTGAAGCTTTCTTT. V usage is TRBV2 and J usage is TRBJ1-1; D remains unclear. The V end lost 4 bases, the J end lost 5 bases, and 14 bases lay between the germline ends. The CDR3 loop spans 14 amino acids. In germline, CDR1 is SNHLY, CDR2 FYNNEI.

This clone was counted a few times. The V call is TRBV12-5, the J call TRBJ2-1, with 9 bases lining up with TRBD2. Germline trimming cut 3 bases from V and 10 bases from J; bases unmatched to any gene: 4. Per the germline V gene, CDR1 is LGHNT and CDR2 is FRNRAP. This CDR3 has 13 residues. The CDR3 protein is CASGLAGGQEQFF. CDR3 coding DNA: TGTGCTAGTGGTTTAGCGGGGGGCCAGGAGCAGTTCTTC.

Judged by abundance, this clone is medium-sized. J is TRBJ2-1 and V is TRBV27; tentatively, D is TRBD1 or TRBD2 (6 bases each). The CDR3 is 15 amino acids. The germline CDR1 and CDR2 sequences are MNHEY and SMNVEV (reference sequence). The V end lost 2 bases, the J end lost 6 bases, and 14 bases lay between the germline ends. DNA for the CDR3: TGTGCCAGCAGTTTAGACAGGAGGGGTTCCAATGAGCAGTTCTTC. Its translation is CASSLDRRGSNEQFF.

DNA for the CDR3: TGTGCCAGCAAGCTTCAGGGTGCAGGGGGCGAAGGAAATGGCTACACCTTC. Translated, it gives CASKLQGAGGEGNGYTF. The rearrangement links TRBV6-1 to TRBJ1-2; TRBD1 matches at 8 bases. Unmatched junction bases numbered 19, after V lost 7 bases and J lost 6 bases. Germline V gene data show CDR1 as MNHNS and CDR2 as SASEGT. The CDR3 spans 17 residues.

Many counts were recorded for this clone. V is TRBV29-1 and J is TRBJ1-5, with no clear D. CDR1 and CDR2 from the germline V gene are SQVTM and ANQGSEA. Trimming cost V 8 bases and J 3 bases, with 14 bases left between them. The CDR3 is made up of 13 amino acids. The CDR3 region is CSRVLQNNQPQHF. CDR3 in DNA: TGCAGCCGCGTCCTACAGAACAATCAGCCCCAGCATTTT.